The source of this T cell receptor (beta chain) is a study of cytomegalovirus exposure and HLA in healthy donors. Generated by immunoSEQ multiplex PCR, the TCRdb table keeps only in-frame clones and is missing some. The sample has 150,000 to 200,000 clones, 86% seen once. V lost 2 bases, J lost 2 bases, and 10 bases lay in between. The CDR3 sequence is 14 residues long. The germline CDR1 and CDR2 sequences are MNHNY and SVGAGI (reference sequence). The TCR was taken from a woman under 30 in good health and CMV-seronegative. Sequenced: PBMCs. This chain joins TRBV6-6 and TRBJ2-7, with D possibly matching TRBD1 (5 bases). CDR3 sequence: CASSYEQVAYEQYF. The CDR3 region has the DNA TGTGCCAGCAGTTACGAACAGGTAGCCTACGAGCAGTACTTC.